This T cell receptor (beta chain) was recorded in a study of cytomegalovirus exposure and HLA in healthy donors. Study as a whole: From about 179 million T cells, an earlier analysis saw approximately 110 million unique TCR beta sequences.

Findings of the study overall: Some highly shared sequence variants likely arose as a pipeline artifact. DRB1 had the most TCR associations and HLA-C the fewest, a later analysis found, with rates varying by HLA locus.

The sample holds a few counts of this clone. Its matching antigen is unknown. Trimming took off 7 bases at V and 8 bases at J, with 11 bases between the two ends. In germline, CDR1 is LNHDA, CDR2 SQIVND (reference sequence). The CDR3 covers 11 residues. This PCR relied on a set of 60 Vbeta primers and 13 Jbeta primers. Here immunoSEQ multiplex PCR was the method, and the copy in TCRdb shows in-frame clones only, minus some. The top ten hold about 5.2% of the sample, which has about 100,000 clones, about 80% seen once. The TCR was taken from a female donor in good health and CMV-seropositive. The sample consisted of PBMCs. This chain links TRBV19 with TRBJ1-2; D possibly corresponds to TRBD1 (5 bases). Written as DNA, the CDR3 is TGTGCCAGTAAGCAGGGAATGGGCTACACCTTC. Translating gives CASKQGMGYTF. The entire variable domain, with the rest obtained from reference TRBV19 and TRBJ1-2, is as follows: DGGITQSPKYLFRKEGQNVTLSCEQNLNHDAMYWYRQDPGQGLRLIYYSQIVNDFQKGDIAEGYSVSREKKESFPLTVTSAQKNPTAFYLCASKQGMGYTFGSGTRLTVV.